A single sample is the source of the 25 T cell receptor beta chains below, sequenced in a study of T cells in Graves' hyperthyroidism and ophthalmopathy. RNA transcripts provided the source from which TCR beta CDR3 regions were amplified. When the TCR CDR3 underwent first-round RT-PCR, the HTBI primer set was used. TCRdb redid the calling of the multiplex PCR reads with MiXCR, one entry per CDR3 protein. The sample yields hundreds of thousands of distinct CDR3 sequences, 38% seen once. The sequencing sample was made of blood. The origin of the receptors is a man aged 18 to 35 with Graves' hyperthyroidism.

This clonotype was counted between two and nine times. V gene TRBV2 combines with J gene TRBJ1-6; D is unresolved. The CDR3 is made up of 12 amino acids. Between the trimmed V and J ends, which lost 5 bases and 8 bases, there was a span of 7 bases. The germline V gene encodes CDR1 SNHLY and CDR2 FYNNEI. CDR3 protein: CASSFLHSPLHF. The CDR3 DNA reads as TGTGCCAGCAGTTTTCTCCATTCACCCCTCCACTTT.

This clonotype was detected many times. This sequence joins TRBV5-1 and TRBJ1-1; TRBD1 is a possible D gene (6 bases). This CDR3 is built from 14 residues. Germline values: CDR1 SGHRS, CDR2 YFSETQ. The V end lost 1 base, the J end lost 1 base, and 8 bases lay between the germline ends. The CDR3 region has the DNA TGCGCCAGCAGCTTGCAGGGGAAGAACACTGAAGCTTTCTTT. Amino acids: CASSLQGKNTEAFF.

The rearrangement links TRBV15 to TRBJ1-2, with TRBD1 matching over 7 bases. Germline trimming cut 6 bases from V and 5 bases from J; bases unmatched to any gene: 9. CDR1 LNHNV and CDR2 YYDKDF come from the germline V gene (reference sequence). This CDR3 contains 14 residues. The CDR3 sequence: CATRGDPGGYGYTF. CDR3 coding DNA: TGTGCCACCAGGGGAGATCCAGGGGGTTATGGCTACACCTTC.

In this sample, this clonotype turned up a few times. The gene calls are TRBV4-1 and TRBJ1-5; perhaps TRBD1 as D (5 bases). The length of the CDR3 is 14 residues. V was cut by 1 base and J by 3 bases, with 7 bases left in between. Germline-derived CDR1 and CDR2 are MGHRA and YSYEKL. The CDR3 loop is CASSQARANQPQHF. Written as DNA, the CDR3 is TGCGCCAGCAGCCAAGCCAGGGCCAATCAGCCCCAGCATTTT.

The rearrangement links TRBV5-1 to TRBJ2-2; D gene ambiguous. Germline CDR1 reads SGHRS; CDR2 reads YFSETQ. The CDR3 loop spans 13 amino acids. V was trimmed by 4 bases and J by 7 bases, leaving 11 bases between them. The DNA for the CDR3 is TGCGCCAGCAGCCCTCGTACGTTCGGGGAGCTGTTTTTT. Residues: CASSPRTFGELFF.

This clonotype has more than one count but fewer than ten. The J gene is TRBJ1-2, the V gene TRBV4-1, with D possibly being TRBD1 (6 bases). This CDR3 contains 14 residues. The ends were cut back, 4 bases at V and 7 bases at J, with 16 bases in the middle. Germline V lookup: CDR1 MGHRA, CDR2 YSYEKL. This CDR3 is CASSPGQSGSGYTF. DNA of the CDR3: TGCGCCAGCAGCCCCGGACAGTCTGGTAGTGGCTACACCTTC.

In regard to this clonotype: A much bigger clone sits one base away, suggesting this may be a read error. The V call is TRBV7-2, the J call TRBJ1-1, with D possibly being TRBD1 (5 bases). CDR1 and CDR2 (germline): SGHTA, FQGNSA. This CDR3 has 15 residues. The CDR3, as DNA: TGTGCCAGCAGCTACGCTGGGACCGCGAACACTGAAGCTTCCTTT. It codes for CASSYAGTANTEASF.

CDR3 protein: CSVFEAGEEETQYF. For the CDR3, the DNA is TGCAGCGTTTTCGAAGCGGGAGAGGAAGAGACCCAGTACTTC. The gene calls are TRBV29-1 and TRBJ2-5; 8 nucleotides match TRBD2. The trim removed 5 bases at V and 3 bases at J, leaving 8 bases unmatched. This CDR3 contains 14 residues. Germline CDR1 and CDR2: SQVTM and ANQGSEA.

The genes are TRBV7-3 and TRBJ1-5, with D unclear. The V and J ends lost 1 base and 7 bases respectively, with 17 bases between them. Germline CDR1 reads SGHTA; CDR2 reads FQGTGA. This CDR3 comprises 16 residues. CDR3: CASSLNGLPGEQPQHF. The CDR3 DNA reads TGTGCCAGCAGCTTAAATGGGCTACCCGGCGAGCAGCCCCAGCATTTT.

V gene TRBV7-2 combines with J gene TRBJ1-2; no clear D. The CDR3 spans 13 residues. CDR1 is SGHTA, CDR2 FQGNSA, per germline. V lost 5 bases and J lost 6, with 13 bases in between. CDR3 in amino acids: CASSVVSGNGYTF. The DNA of the CDR3 is TGTGCCAGCAGCGTTGTGTCCGGGAATGGCTACACCTTC. The variable domain in full, completed from reference TRBV7-2 and TRBJ1-2, reads GAGVSQSPSNKVTEKGKDVELRCDPISGHTALYWYRQSLGQGLEFLIYFQGNSAPDKSGLPSDRFSAERTGGSVSTLTIQRTQQEDSAVYLCASSVVSGNGYTFGSGTRLTVV.

This clonotype was observed many times. The chain is built from TRBV29-1 and TRBJ1-1, with no clear D. Trimming shortened V by 7 bases and J by 3 bases, and 18 bases separated the two germline ends. The germline V gene has CDR1 SQVTM and CDR2 ANQGSEA. The length of the CDR3 is 14 residues. The chain's CDR3 is CSAAIAPKDTEAFF. CDR3 nucleotides: TGCAGCGCCGCCATCGCACCCAAAGACACTGAAGCTTTCTTT.

This clonotype has a count of ten or more. The chain couples TRBV20-1 to TRBJ1-4, with 8 bases that match TRBD1. The CDR3 is 14 residues long. With 6 bases clipped from V and 8 bases from J, the junction kept 11 bases outside the gene matches. In germline, CDR1 is DFQATT, CDR2 SNEGSKA (reference sequence). The CDR3 region is CSAPPGQDGEKLFF. DNA of the CDR3: TGCAGTGCACCTCCGGGACAGGACGGAGAAAAACTGTTTTTT.

The chain recombines TRBV7-6 with TRBJ1-4, with D possibly being TRBD1 (5 bases). Trimming removed 1 base at V and 7 bases at J, with 13 bases between. Germline-derived CDR1 and CDR2 are SGHVS and FNYEAQ. The CDR3 covers 15 residues. The CDR3 is CASSLGGGEGEKLFF. CDR3 DNA: TGTGCCAGCAGCTTAGGCGGAGGGGAGGGTGAAAAACTGTTTTTT. Filled out from reference TRBV7-6 and TRBJ1-4, the complete variable domain reads GAGVSQSPRYKVTKRGQDVALRCDPISGHVSLYWYRQALGQGPEFLTYFNYEAQQDKSGLPNDRFSAERPEGSISTLTIQRTEQRDSAMYRCASSLGGGEGEKLFFGSGTQLSVL.

Here the CDR3 DNA reads TGCAGCCCCTTCGTAGTCGGGGGTGAGACCCAGTACTTC. It translates to CSPFVVGGETQYF. The chain employs TRBV29-1 and TRBJ2-5, with a weak D call TRBD2 (6 bases). Between the trimmed V and J ends, which lost 8 bases and 5 bases, there was a span of 18 bases. Germline V CDR1 and CDR2: SQVTM, ANQGSEA. The length of the CDR3 is 13 residues. Supplemented by reference TRBV29-1 and TRBJ2-5, the full variable domain reads SAVISQKPSRDICQRGTSLTIQCQVDSQVTMMFWYRQQPGQSLTLIATANQGSEATYESGFVIDKFPISRPNLTFSTLTVSNMSPEDSSIYLCSPFVVGGETQYFGPGTRLLVL.

In its sample, this clonotype was seen many times. The chain uses TRBV15 and TRBJ2-2, with TRBD1 identical over 8 bases. Per the germline V gene, CDR1 is LNHNV and CDR2 is YYDKDF (reference sequence). Unmatched junction bases numbered 5, after V lost 1 base and J lost 1 base. This CDR3 spans 17 amino acids. CDR3 in DNA: TGTGCCACCAGCAGAGGCTATGGGACAGGGAACACCGGGGAGCTGTTTTTT. It is translated as CATSRGYGTGNTGELFF. The full variable domain, rest sourced from reference TRBV15 and TRBJ2-2, is DAMVIQNPRYQVTQFGKPVTLSCSQTLNHNVMYWYQQKSSQAPKLLFHYYDKDFNNEADTPDNFQSRRPNTSFCFLDIRSPGLGDTAMYLCATSRGYGTGNTGELFFGEGSRLTVL.

The V gene is TRBV7-3, the J gene TRBJ1-6; 7 bases fit TRBD1. The germline V gene encodes CDR1 SGHTA and CDR2 FQGTGA. V gave up 7 bases and J gave up 7 bases; unmatched junction bases: 10. This CDR3 is built from 15 residues. This CDR3 reads CASNSQGLGNSPLHF. CDR3 bases: TGTGCCAGCAACTCACAGGGGTTAGGAAATTCACCCCTCCACTTT.

V usage is TRBV9 and J usage is TRBJ2-7; the D is unclear. Germline CDR1 reads SGDLS; CDR2 reads YYNGEE. Trimming took off 4 bases at V and 8 bases at J, with 19 bases between the two ends. This CDR3 region has 14 residues. For the CDR3, the DNA is TGTGCCAGCAGCACACTCGGGTCTGGGGTAAAGCAGTACTTC. It codes for CASSTLGSGVKQYF.

This clonotype was counted ten times or more. The rearrangement links TRBV29-1 to TRBJ1-5; a possible D gene is TRBD1 (5 bases). V lost 4 bases and J 0 bases, leaving 10 bases between the germline ends. The CDR3 spans 14 residues. CDR1 is SQVTM and CDR2 is ANQGSEA in the germline V gene. For the CDR3, the DNA is TGCAGCGTTGTTCAGGGTGATAGCAATCAGCCCCAGCATTTT. Protein sequence: CSVVQGDSNQPQHF.

This clonotype was seen ten or more times. The chain joins TRBV29-1 to TRBJ1-4, with TRBD1 matching over 7 bases. Trimming took 4 bases from V and 8 from J; bases not matched to a gene: 13. This CDR3 has 15 amino acids. Germline CDR1 is SQVTM and CDR2 is ANQGSEA. Here the CDR3 DNA reads TGCAGCGTTGTACTATCAGGGGGGGAAGGAGAAAAACTGTTTTTT. It encodes CSVVLSGGEGEKLFF.

The chain uses TRBV13 and TRBJ2-5; 10 nucleotides match TRBD2. CDR3 size: 14 residues. CDR1 and CDR2 (germline): PRHDT, FYEKMQ (reference sequence). The trim removed 5 bases at V and 5 bases at J, leaving 5 bases unmatched. Written as DNA, the CDR3 is TGTGCCAGCAGCAAGGCTAGCGGGGGTGAGACCCAGTACTTC. Translating it yields CASSKASGGETQYF.

With respect to this clonotype: At one boundary the junction diverges from the germline segment, which might be a read error. The chain combines TRBV7-8 with TRBJ2-2; the D gene is possibly TRBD2 (5 bases). The CDR3 consists of 13 residues. Germline V CDR1 and CDR2: SGHVS, FQNEAQ. CDR3 DNA: TGTGCCAGCAGAAAGGTTGACACCGGGGAGCTGCTTTTT. Encoded protein: CASRKVDTGELLF.

The sample holds one count of this clonotype. Just one base apart from a much larger clone, this may be a read error. Because the CDR3 is missing its conserved closing phenylalanine or tryptophan, this is likely a read error. CDR3 sequence (DNA): TGCAGCGTTGACATACAGGGGGAGAACACTGAAGCTTTCCTT. Protein product: CSVDIQGENTEAFL. The chain joins TRBV29-1 to TRBJ1-1; 8 bases map to TRBD1. This CDR3 comprises 14 residues. Germline V CDR1 and CDR2: SQVTM, ANQGSEA. The V segment lost 3 bases and the J segment 1 base; nucleotides outside the gene matches: 4.

This clonotype appeared once. Being one base from a much bigger clone, this may be a read error. V is TRBV7-9 and J is TRBJ1-4, with unresolved D. Per germline, CDR1 SEHNR and CDR2 FQNEAQ (reference sequence). The CDR3 sequence is 16 residues long. V dropped 5 bases and J dropped 1 base, with 14 bases sitting between them. The CDR3, as DNA: TGTGCCAGCAGCACCCCTCCGCGCCAAACTAATGAAAAACTGTTTTTT. It is translated as CASSTPPRQTNEKLFF. Together with reference TRBV7-9 and TRBJ1-4, the CDR3 gives the full variable domain: DTGVSQNPRHKITKRGQNVTFRCDPISEHNRLYWYRQTLGQGPEFLTYFQNEAQLEKSRLLSDRFSAERPKGSFSTLEIQRTEQGDSAMYLCASSTPPRQTNEKLFFGSGTQLSVL.

As for this clonotype: The junction shows a germline mismatch at one end, possibly a read error. The rearrangement uses TRBV10-2 and TRBJ1-4; D possibly corresponds to TRBD1 (5 bases). The CDR3 contains 15 residues. Germline V gene sequence: CDR1 WSHSY, CDR2 SAAADI. CDR3 sequence: CASSLGGRPNEKLFF. Here the CDR3 DNA reads TGTGCCAGCAGCTTGGGGGGACGGCCTAATGAAAAACTGTTTTTT.

The J gene is TRBJ1-5, the V gene TRBV10-3; 7 nucleotides agree with TRBD1. Trimming took 10 bases from V and 0 from J; bases not matched to a gene: 18. The CDR3 covers 18 residues. Germline lookup yields CDR1 ENHRY and CDR2 SYGVKD. The CDR3 DNA reads as TGTGCCAGCTGCCCAGGGGACAGCTTCCTCTATAGCAATCAGCCCCAGCATTTT. It is translated as CASCPGDSFLYSNQPQHF.